In this sample, the clone carrying this TCR beta chain turned up once. The target antigen is unknown. The data stem from a study of vaccination and CD4 T cells after COVID-19. As for the study in general: Post-vaccine specimens were obtained a median approximately 70 days after dose two (range 14 to 241). The cells in question were stimulated using overlapping spike peptides derived from SARS-CoV-2, HCoV-NL63, HCoV-OC43 and HCoV-229E.

The Oncomine TCR Beta short-read assay sequenced DNA from cultured CD4+ T cells. Each CDR3 protein is one row after TCRdb ran MiXCR on the PCR reads. The repertoire consists of approximately 22,000 distinct CDR3 sequences, with around 39% occurring once and the leading ten covering about 10%. Points from the study as a whole: A nonsignificant median increase from about 22 to 38 SARS-CoV-2-reactive clonotypes was observed.

Regarding time point: late sampling 161 to 241 days after vaccination in a few convalescent patients. Treatment here: roughly 10-day PBMC culture with coronavirus spike peptide pools or control peptides (ViraFEST assay). US Alpha, Beta and Delta variants postdated the positive PCR dates, which ran from March to December 2020. CDR3 length equals 18 residues. The V end lost 5 bases, the J end lost 2 bases, and 25 bases lay between the germline ends. Germline values: CDR1 SGHTA, CDR2 FQGNSA. The chain joins TRBV7-2 to TRBJ2-7; D assignment may be TRBD1 or TRBD2 (7 bases each). This clonotype was obtained from a human donor who had recovered from COVID-19. The material sequenced was CD4+ T cells from blood, cultured in vitro, taken about 7 months after SARS-CoV-2 vaccination. DNA for the CDR3: TGTGCCAGCAGCCGAAGTGCGGGGGCGGGACAGACTCCCTACGAGCAGTACTTC. It yields the protein CASSRSAGAGQTPYEQYF.